This TCR beta chain emerged from a study of shared clonotypes between healthy human individuals. Germline V gene data show CDR1 as SGHRS and CDR2 as YFSETQ. The CDR3 is 19 residues long. Trimming took 4 bases from V and 2 from J; bases not matched to a gene: 14. A few counts support this clone. Its antigen remains unknown. All of the donors resided in Nashville, Tennessee, and each was a Caucasian adult. It was across several immunoSEQ plates that each subset's genomic DNA was evenly split. The input for sorted-subset replicate PCRs was approximately 200 ng DNA, some 28,000 T cell genomes. Method: immunoSEQ multiplex PCR; TCRdb's copy keeps in-frame clones and lacks some. In the table there are about 1 million clones, 65% to 80% of which are singletons. Findings and caveats of the study: Non-shared clonotypes had lower generation probabilities than those shared by all four donors.

This sequence was found in a young man in good health. The V call is TRBV5-1, the J call TRBJ2-1; 11 bases map to TRBD2. Input material: memory CD4+ T cells sorted from blood. Indicated subset: CD45RA-negative fraction. CDR3 sequence (DNA): TGCGCCAGCAGCCCCAGACCGGGTAGCGGGAGGGAGCCCTACAATGAGCAGTTCTTC. Its protein product is CASSPRPGSGREPYNEQFF.